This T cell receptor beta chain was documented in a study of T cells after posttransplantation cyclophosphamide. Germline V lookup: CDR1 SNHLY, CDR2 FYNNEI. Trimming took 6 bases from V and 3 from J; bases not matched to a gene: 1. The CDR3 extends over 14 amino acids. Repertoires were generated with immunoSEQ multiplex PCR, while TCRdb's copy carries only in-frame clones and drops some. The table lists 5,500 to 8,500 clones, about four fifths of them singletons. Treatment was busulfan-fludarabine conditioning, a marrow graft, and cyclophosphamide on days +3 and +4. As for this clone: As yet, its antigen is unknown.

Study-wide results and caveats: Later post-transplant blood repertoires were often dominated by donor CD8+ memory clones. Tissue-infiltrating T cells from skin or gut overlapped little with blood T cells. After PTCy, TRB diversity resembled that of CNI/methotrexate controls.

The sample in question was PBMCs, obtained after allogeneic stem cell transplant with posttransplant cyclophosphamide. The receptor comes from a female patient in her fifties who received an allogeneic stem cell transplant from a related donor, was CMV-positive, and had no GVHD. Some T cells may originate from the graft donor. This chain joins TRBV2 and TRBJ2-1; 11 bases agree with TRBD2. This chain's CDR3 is CASSGTSGYNEQFF. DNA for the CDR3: TGTGCCAGCAGCGGGACTAGCGGCTACAATGAGCAGTTCTTC.